This paragraph covers one T cell receptor beta chain sequence. Original handling: Estimates of nucleated cell counts were drawn from the amplification of reference gene primers. The protocol was immunoSEQ multiplex PCR, while the TCRdb copy is restricted to in-frame clones and leaves out a portion. Clonal size and the V and J genes are those of that table, whereas D and trimming came from the DNA. The repertoire holds about 230,000 clones, with roughly 84% as singletons. The sample belongs to a study of blood T cell repertoires in COVID-19. For the study at large: The United States, Italy and Spain supplied acute and convalescent COVID-19 samples.

V lost 6 bases to trimming and J lost 3 bases; unmatched junction nucleotides: 11. CDR1 and CDR2 (germline): MNHEY, SMNVEV (reference sequence). The CDR3 contains 17 residues. Sequencing was performed on peripheral blood. The J gene is TRBJ1-2, the V gene TRBV27; 12 bases line up with TRBD1. The origin of this receptor is a man aged 35-49 years with acute or convalescent COVID-19. Here the CDR3 DNA reads TGTGCCAGCAGCACCTTACCGGGACAGGGGGCATACTATGGCTACACCTTC. Translated: CASSTLPGQGAYYGYTF.